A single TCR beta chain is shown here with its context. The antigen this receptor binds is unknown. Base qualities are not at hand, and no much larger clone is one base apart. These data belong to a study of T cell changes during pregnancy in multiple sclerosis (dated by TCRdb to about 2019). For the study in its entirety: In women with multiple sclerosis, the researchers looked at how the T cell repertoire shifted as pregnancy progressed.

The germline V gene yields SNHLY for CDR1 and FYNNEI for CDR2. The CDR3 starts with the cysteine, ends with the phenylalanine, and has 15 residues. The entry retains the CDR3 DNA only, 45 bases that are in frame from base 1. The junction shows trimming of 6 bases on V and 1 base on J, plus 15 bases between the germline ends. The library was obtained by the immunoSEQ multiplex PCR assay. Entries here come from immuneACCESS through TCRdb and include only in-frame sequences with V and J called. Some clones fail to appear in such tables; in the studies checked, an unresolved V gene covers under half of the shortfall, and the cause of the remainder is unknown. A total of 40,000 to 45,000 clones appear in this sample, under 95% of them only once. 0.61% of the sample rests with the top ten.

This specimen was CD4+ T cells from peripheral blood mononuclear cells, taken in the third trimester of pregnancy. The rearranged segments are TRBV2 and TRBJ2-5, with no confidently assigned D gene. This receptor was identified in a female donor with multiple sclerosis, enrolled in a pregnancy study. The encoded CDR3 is CASSSDQGAQETQYF. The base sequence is TGTGCCAGCAGCTCTGACCAAGGAGCCCAAGAGACCCAGTACTTC.